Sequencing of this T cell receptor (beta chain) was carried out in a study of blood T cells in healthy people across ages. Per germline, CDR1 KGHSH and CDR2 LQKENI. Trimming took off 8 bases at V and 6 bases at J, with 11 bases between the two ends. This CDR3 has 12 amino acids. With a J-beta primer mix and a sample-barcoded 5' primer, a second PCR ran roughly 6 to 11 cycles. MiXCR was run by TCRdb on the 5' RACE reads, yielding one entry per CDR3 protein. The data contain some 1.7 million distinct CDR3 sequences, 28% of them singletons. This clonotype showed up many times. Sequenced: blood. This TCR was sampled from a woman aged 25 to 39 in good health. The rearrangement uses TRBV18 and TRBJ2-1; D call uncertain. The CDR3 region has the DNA TGTGCCAGCAGCCCCGGACCCAATGAGCAGTTCTTC. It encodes CASSPGPNEQFF.